This TCR beta chain was identified in a study of vaccination and CD4 T cells after COVID-19 (dated by TCRdb to about 2022). In the study overall: Convalescent patients had a positive SARS-CoV-2 result on nasal swab PCR, and of these patients, 8 or 9 had mild disease and one had severe disease. The convalescent cohort comprised six males and four females, including two Hispanic individuals, seven Caucasians, two Asians and one multiracial person. Participants received two doses of either the Pfizer-BioNTech BNT162b2 vaccine (n=8) or the Moderna mRNA-1273 vaccine (n=2). Post-COVID blood samples were collected from convalescent patients a median of approximately 100 days after diagnosis, with a range of roughly 35 to 161 days. Post-vaccine blood samples were collected a median of 72 days after the second vaccine dose, ranging from about 12 to 250 days. Culture stimuli were overlapping spike peptide pools from SARS-CoV-2 and from the common cold coronaviruses HCoV-NL63, HCoV-OC43 and HCoV-229E. In control cultures, a CEFX viral epitope pool was used as positive control, an HIV-1 Nef peptide pool was used as negative control, or no peptide was added. The spike-specific CD4+ TCR repertoire was compared before and after mRNA vaccination in under 11 COVID-19 convalescent patients and 4 infection-naive healthy vaccine recipients.

The receptor library was made with PCR. At the Johns Hopkins FTIC core, DNA from the cultured CD4+ T cells underwent TCR sequencing with the Oncomine TCR Beta short-read assay. Genomic DNA was extracted from the cultured CD4+ T cells with the QIAamp micro DNA kit. The Oncomine TCR Beta libraries from cultured CD4+ T cells were pooled using unique dual indexes and then sequenced on an Illumina iSeq 100. The authors' analysis ran thus. Non-productive sequences were removed, and CDR3s that did not start with C, did not end with F or W, or were shorter than 7 amino acids were discarded. Antigen-specific clonotypes were identified with the MANAFEST web application by comparing peptide-stimulated wells with reference and other culture wells. To be called positive, a clone needed an FDR below 0.05, an odds ratio above 5, and a productive frequency above 0.1% in at least two of three replicate wells. A clonotype counted as cross-reactive if it showed significant expansion both in the SARS-CoV-2 spike wells and in at least one common cold coronavirus spike condition. Similarity between CDR3 sequences was evaluated in R version 3.6.1 using Levenshtein distances (stringdist) and unrooted phylogenetic trees (ape). The raw public data were reprocessed by TCRdb itself: fastp quality trimming at Q25, MiXCR clonotype calling, in-frame beta chains only. Under each unique CDR3 protein, matching rows form one entry showing the most common genes and DNA. The V and J calls were determined by TCRdb, not by the authors. The sample table holds approximately 14,000 distinct CDR3 sequences, of which less than 35% were seen once. The ten most abundant clones make up 6.5% to 9.5% of the sample.

Broader findings and caveats from the paper: Among the post-vaccine SARS-CoV-2-reactive clones in convalescent patients, a median approximately 90% showed up only after vaccination, which suggests vaccine-specific priming. Although the median number of SARS-CoV-2-reactive clonotypes went up from approximately 20 after infection to 35 to 40 after vaccination, the increase was not significant. Only a relatively small number of convalescent patients were included in the study, and early timepoints following natural infection were not analyzed. Of the vaccine-specific clones in convalescent patients, 304 of 307, or nearly all, reacted only to SARS-CoV-2 spike and did not cross-react with common cold coronaviruses.

Looking up the germline V gene yields CDR1 SGHNT and CDR2 YENEEA. The CDR3 runs 14 residues from the cysteine to the phenylalanine. Only the CDR3 DNA stays, 42 bases, in frame from base 1. At the junction V is shortened by 7 bases and J by 3 bases, with 15 bases in between. This clonotype was counted between two and nine times. Its antigen target is currently unknown. The input lacks base qualities; no much larger clone sits a single base away. According to the study, the label for this sample's treatment or condition signals: approximately 9-day PBMC culture with coronavirus spike peptide pools or control peptides (ViraFEST assay). The study used the ViraFEST assay, which expanded antigen-specific T cells with peptide pools and then identified expanded clonotypes by TCR sequencing. The convalescent patients' positive SARS-CoV-2 PCR tests were from March to December 2020, which was before the Alpha, Beta and Delta variants emerged in the United States. About 2 million PBMCs per well were cultured in IMDM with about 5% human AB serum and around 10 IU/ml IL-2, plus 10 ug/ml peptide pools. On days 3 and 7, half of the culture medium was replaced with fresh IL-2-containing medium. CD4+ T cells were isolated after roughly 9 days of culture through negative selection using the EasySep CD4+ T cell isolation kit. PBMCs were separated from whole blood using Ficoll-Paque Plus gradient centrifugation and then either used fresh or cryopreserved at -140C. Each culture condition was generally run in triplicate wells.

The TCR sequence derives from a human donor who had recovered from COVID-19. The chain joins TRBV11-3 to TRBJ1-1; a weak D assignment points to TRBD1 (5 bases agree). The sequencing sample was made of CD4+ T cells from blood, cultured in vitro. This receptor has the CDR3 CASKVNRGDTEAFF. In nucleotide form, the sequence is TGTGCCAGCAAAGTGAACCGGGGGGACACTGAAGCTTTCTTT.